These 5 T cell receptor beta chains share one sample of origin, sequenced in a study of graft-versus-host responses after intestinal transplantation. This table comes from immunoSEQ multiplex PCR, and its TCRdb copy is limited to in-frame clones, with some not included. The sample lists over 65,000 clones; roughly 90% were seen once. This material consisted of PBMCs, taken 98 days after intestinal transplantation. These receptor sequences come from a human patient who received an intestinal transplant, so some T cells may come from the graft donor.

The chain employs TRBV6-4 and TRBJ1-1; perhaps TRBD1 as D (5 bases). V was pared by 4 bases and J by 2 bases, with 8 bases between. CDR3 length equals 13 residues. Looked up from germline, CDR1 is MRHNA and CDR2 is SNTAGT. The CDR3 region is CASSVRVNTEAFF. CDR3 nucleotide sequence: TGTGCCAGCAGTGTCAGGGTTAACACTGAAGCTTTCTTT.

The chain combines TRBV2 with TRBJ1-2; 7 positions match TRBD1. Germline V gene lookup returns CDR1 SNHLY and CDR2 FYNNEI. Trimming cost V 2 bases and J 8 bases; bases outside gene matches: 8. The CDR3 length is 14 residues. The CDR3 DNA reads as TGTGCCAGCAGTGAACCGACAGGGACTTACGGCTACACCTTC. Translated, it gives CASSEPTGTYGYTF.

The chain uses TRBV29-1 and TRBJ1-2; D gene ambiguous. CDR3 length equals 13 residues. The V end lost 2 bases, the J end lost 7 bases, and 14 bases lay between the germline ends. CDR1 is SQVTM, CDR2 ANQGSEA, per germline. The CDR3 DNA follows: TGCAGCGTTGAAACGGTGGGAGGGAGTGGCTACACCTTC. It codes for CSVETVGGSGYTF. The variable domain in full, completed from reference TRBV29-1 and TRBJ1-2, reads SAVISQKPSRDICQRGTSLTIQCQVDSQVTMMFWYRQQPGQSLTLIATANQGSEATYESGFVIDKFPISRPNLTFSTLTVSNMSPEDSSIYLCSVETVGGSGYTFGSGTRLTVV.

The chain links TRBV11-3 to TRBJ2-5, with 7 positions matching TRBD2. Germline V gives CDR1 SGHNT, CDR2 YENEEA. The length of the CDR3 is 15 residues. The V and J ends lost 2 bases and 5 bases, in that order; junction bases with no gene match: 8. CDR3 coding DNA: TGTGCCAGCAGCTTAAATGGACCCGGGGGGGAGACCCAGTACTTC. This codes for CASSLNGPGGETQYF.

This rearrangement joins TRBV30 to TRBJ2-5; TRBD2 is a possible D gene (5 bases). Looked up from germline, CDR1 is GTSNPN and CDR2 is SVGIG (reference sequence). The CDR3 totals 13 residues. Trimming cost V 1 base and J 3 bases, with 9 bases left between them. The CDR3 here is CAWSGLIKETQYF. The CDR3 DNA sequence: TGTGCCTGGAGTGGACTAATAAAAGAGACCCAGTACTTC. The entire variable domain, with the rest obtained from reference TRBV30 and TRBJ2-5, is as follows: SQTIHQWPATLVQPVGSPLSLECTVEGTSNPNLYWYRQAAGRGLQLLFYSVGIGQISSEVPQNLSASRPQDRQFILSSKKLLLSDSGFYLCAWSGLIKETQYFGPGTRLLVL.